The clone carrying this T cell receptor beta chain was recorded at least ten times. Its antigen is unknown. Amplification of TCR beta CDR3 regions used RNA as the template. Initially, a first-round RT-PCR of the TCR CDR3 employed the HTBI primer set. From the multiplex PCR reads, TCRdb called clonotypes with MiXCR, one entry per CDR3 protein. Altogether around 350,000 distinct CDR3 sequences are present, about 12% being singletons, with the ten largest covering around a tenth. The sample originates from a study of T cells in Graves' hyperthyroidism and ophthalmopathy. Fresh 10 ml peripheral blood yielded PBMCs. Germline V gives CDR1 SGHRS, CDR2 YFSETQ. There are 18 residues in the CDR3. With 0 bases clipped from V and 1 base from J, the junction kept 13 bases outside the gene matches. Study-wide results and caveats: In the blood, most expanded thyroid clonotypes above 0.001 appeared as well.

This receptor was identified in a woman under 30 with Graves' hyperthyroidism. The rearrangement links TRBV5-1 to TRBJ2-7; 7 bases fit TRBD1. Sequences were obtained from blood. In DNA form, the CDR3 reads TGCGCCAGCAGCTTGGCCTACCGCCCGACAGGGAAGTCCTACGAGCAGTACTTC. Its translation is CASSLAYRPTGKSYEQYF.